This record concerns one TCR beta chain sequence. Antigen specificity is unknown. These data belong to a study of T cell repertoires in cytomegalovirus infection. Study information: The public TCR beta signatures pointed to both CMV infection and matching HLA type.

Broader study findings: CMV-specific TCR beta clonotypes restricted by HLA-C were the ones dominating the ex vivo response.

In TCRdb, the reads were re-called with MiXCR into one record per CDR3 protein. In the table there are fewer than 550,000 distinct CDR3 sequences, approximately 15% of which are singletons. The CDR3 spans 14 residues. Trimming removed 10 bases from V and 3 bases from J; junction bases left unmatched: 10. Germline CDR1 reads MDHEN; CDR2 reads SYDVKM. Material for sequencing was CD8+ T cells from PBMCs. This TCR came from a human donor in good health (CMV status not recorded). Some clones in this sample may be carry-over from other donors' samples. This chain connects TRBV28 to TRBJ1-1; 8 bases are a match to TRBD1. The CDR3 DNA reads TGTGCCACTACATTGGACAGGGAGTACACTGAAGCTTTCTTT. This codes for CATTLDREYTEAFF.